The 30 T cell receptor beta chains listed next were all sequenced from one sample in a study of blood T cell repertoires in COVID-19. Libraries were prepared by immunoSEQ multiplex PCR; TCRdb keeps only in-frame clonotypes and omits some of them. In the table there are 150,000 to 200,000 clones, around 82% of which are singletons. Sequenced input: peripheral blood. The receptors were gathered from a woman between 40 and 50 years old with COVID-19, enrolled during active disease.

The chain carries TRBV28 and TRBJ2-2, with 7 bases aligning to TRBD1. V trimming: 4 bases; J trimming: 4 bases; junction bases outside the gene matches: 6. Germline loops: CDR1 MDHEN, CDR2 SYDVKM. The CDR3 is made up of 15 amino acids. This CDR3 reads CASSYRGRVTGELFF. The CDR3 region has the DNA TGTGCCAGCAGTTATAGGGGGCGCGTCACCGGGGAGCTGTTTTTT.

This clone was picked up one time. The chain uses TRBV30 and TRBJ2-5; the D gene is possibly TRBD2 (5 bases). V was shortened by 8 bases and J by 0 bases, with 13 bases between the two germline ends. Germline V gene sequence: CDR1 GTSNPN, CDR2 SVGIG (reference sequence). This CDR3 region has 13 residues. The CDR3 DNA reads TGTGCCACAAAGGACTGGCACCAAGAGACCCAGTACTTC. Translation gives CATKDWHQETQYF.

Comments on this clone: One end of the junction fails to match germline, which may point to a read error. J is TRBJ1-6 and V is TRBV3-1 (or the pseudogene TRBV3-2), with TRBD1 as a possible D gene (5 bases). CDR3 size: 12 residues. Per germline, CDR1 LGHDT and CDR2 YNNKEL (reference sequence). The CDR3 spells CASSQTGQPPNF. CDR3 DNA sequence: TGTGCCAGCAGCCAAACAGGCCAGCCTCCCAACTTT.

V gene TRBV24-1 combines with J gene TRBJ2-3; 7 bases fit TRBD2. Unmatched junction bases numbered 3, after V lost 5 bases and J lost 2 bases. This CDR3 spans 14 amino acids. Per germline, CDR1 KGHDR and CDR2 SFDVKD. The CDR3 nucleotides read TGTGCCACCAGTGCTAGCGGATACACAGATACGCAGTATTTT. Its protein product is CATSASGYTDTQYF.

The rearrangement joins TRBV27 to TRBJ2-1; 7 bases align to TRBD2. The V gene's germline CDR1 is MNHEY and CDR2 SMNVEV (reference sequence). The CDR3 loop spans 13 amino acids. The V segment lost 4 bases and the J segment 10 bases; nucleotides outside the gene matches: 7. The CDR3 bases are TGTGCCAGCAGTTCTGGACTAGGGTACGAGCAGTTCTTC. Protein: CASSSGLGYEQFF.

This clone came up many times. V gene TRBV14 combines with J gene TRBJ2-7, with D perhaps matching TRBD1 (6 bases). This CDR3 spans 13 amino acids. The ends were cut back, 2 bases at V and 6 bases at J, with 11 bases in the middle. CDR1 and CDR2 (germline): SGHDN, FVKESK. The CDR3 sequence: CASSQTNRVEQYF. CDR3 DNA sequence: TGTGCCAGCAGCCAAACCAACAGGGTCGAGCAGTACTTC.

This clone was seen more than once but under ten times. The gene calls are TRBV3-1 (or the pseudogene TRBV3-2) and TRBJ2-7; 8 bases are a match to TRBD1. The CDR3 covers 13 residues. Germline V gene data show CDR1 as LGHDT and CDR2 as YNNKEL (reference sequence). Losses at the gene ends were 4 bases for V and 4 bases for J; bases not matched to a gene: 3. For the CDR3, the DNA is TGTGCCAGCAGCCCAGGGGGCCCGTACGAGCAGTACTTC. Its protein is CASSPGGPYEQYF.

The CDR3 loop reads CASSSTVYGATNEKLFF. The DNA of the CDR3 is TGTGCCAGCAGCTCCACAGTATATGGTGCAACTAATGAAAAACTGTTTTTT. The chain has TRBV11-2 and TRBJ1-4; no clear D gene. Looked up from germline, CDR1 is SGHAT and CDR2 is FQNNGV. V dropped 4 bases and J dropped 0 bases, with 15 bases sitting between them. The CDR3 sequence is 17 residues long.

This clone was seen only a few times. The chain links TRBV30 to TRBJ2-5; TRBD1 might be the D (5 bases). Per the germline V gene, CDR1 is GTSNPN and CDR2 is SVGIG (reference sequence). V was pared by 7 bases and J by 5 bases, with 23 bases between. The CDR3 runs 15 residues. In DNA form, the CDR3 reads TGTGCCTACTCAGCCCCAGGGATGCGGCTGGAGACCCAGTACTTC. It specifies CAYSAPGMRLETQYF.

The CDR3 sequence is CASGQQTYEQYV. For the CDR3, the DNA is TGTGCCAGTGGACAGCAAACCTACGAGCAGTACGTC. The chain joins TRBV2 to TRBJ2-7; D possibly corresponds to TRBD1 (6 bases). Trimming shortened V by 9 bases and J by 2 bases, and 11 bases separated the two germline ends. This CDR3 is 12 amino acids long. Germline V gene lookup returns CDR1 SNHLY and CDR2 FYNNEI.

This clone was seen just once. The gene calls are TRBV24-1 and TRBJ2-1; TRBD2 matches 8 bases. The V and J ends lost 4 bases and 0 bases, in that order; junction bases with no gene match: 7. Germline V CDR1 and CDR2: KGHDR, SFDVKD. This CDR3 has 17 amino acids. The CDR3 DNA reads TGTGCCACCAGTGAAACCCCGGGACTAGGCTCCTACAATGAGCAGTTCTTC. Translated: CATSETPGLGSYNEQFF.

The sample holds a few counts of this clone. The chain employs TRBV13 and TRBJ2-5; D not resolved. The CDR3 extends over 14 amino acids. CDR1 and CDR2 from the germline V gene are PRHDT and FYEKMQ (reference sequence). The ends were cut back, 0 bases at V and 2 bases at J, with 7 bases in the middle. The CDR3 DNA reads as TGTGCCAGCAGCTTAGGATTTTCTCAAGAGACCCAGTACTTC. Translation gives CASSLGFSQETQYF.

The genes are TRBV20-1 and TRBJ1-5; D perhaps matches TRBD1 (5 bases). V lost 3 bases, J lost 3 bases, and 9 bases lay in between. This CDR3 spans 13 amino acids. Per the germline V gene, CDR1 is DFQATT and CDR2 is SNEGSKA (reference sequence). The CDR3 loop reads CSASKGANQPQHF. In DNA, the CDR3 is TGCAGTGCTAGTAAAGGGGCCAATCAGCCCCAGCATTTT.

This clone was counted a few times. The chain joins TRBV19 to TRBJ2-3; a possible D gene is TRBD2 (6 bases). Germline-derived CDR1 and CDR2 are LNHDA and SQIVND (reference sequence). The CDR3 extends over 17 amino acids. Trimming cost V 3 bases and J 1 base, with 17 bases left between them. The CDR3, as DNA: TGTGCCAGTAGTATTGGAGGGTCCCTATTAGGCACAGATACGCAGTATTTT. It yields the protein CASSIGGSLLGTDTQYF.

The V call is TRBV9, the J call TRBJ2-3; 8 nucleotides align to TRBD2. The CDR3 has 15 residues. Germline CDR1 reads SGDLS; CDR2 reads YYNGEE. V lost 3 bases, J lost 5 bases, and 8 bases stayed unmatched. CDR3 in amino acids: CASSAGTSKKDTQYF. Here the CDR3 DNA reads TGTGCCAGCAGCGCCGGGACTAGTAAAAAAGATACGCAGTATTTT.

The chain has TRBV7-9 and TRBJ2-5; 8 bases match TRBD2. The V gene end was trimmed by 1 base and the J gene end by 4 bases; junction bases not matched to a gene: 2. The germline gives CDR1 SEHNR, CDR2 FQNEAQ (reference sequence). CDR3 length equals 14 residues. The CDR3 spells CASSLGGTRETQYF. The CDR3 DNA sequence: TGTGCCAGCAGCTTAGGTGGGACTAGAGAGACCCAGTACTTC.

CDR3 sequence: CASSPRVGAVTYNEQFF. CDR3 coding DNA: TGTGCCAGCAGTCCCAGAGTAGGAGCGGTAACTTACAATGAGCAGTTCTTC. The V call is TRBV28, the J call TRBJ2-1, with D tentatively TRBD2 (5 bases). The CDR3 has 17 amino acids. Germline V gene sequence: CDR1 MDHEN, CDR2 SYDVKM. V was shortened by 5 bases and J by 4 bases, with 21 bases between the two germline ends.

The rearrangement uses TRBV19 and TRBJ2-3, with 10 bases fitting TRBD2. There are 18 residues in the CDR3. Losses at the gene ends were 7 bases for V and 8 bases for J; bases not matched to a gene: 21. The germline gives CDR1 LNHDA, CDR2 SQIVND (reference sequence). The CDR3, as DNA: TGTGCCAGTAAGGTTTTAGCGGGGGGACCCGCAGATGTTGGTACGCAGTATTTT. Its translation: CASKVLAGGPADVGTQYF.

The chain has TRBV5-4 and TRBJ2-1; TRBD2 might be the D (5 bases). The germline V and J ends were trimmed by 3 bases and 5 bases, with 12 bases remaining between them. From germline, CDR1 is SGHNT and CDR2 YYREEE (reference sequence). This CDR3 comprises 14 residues. CDR3 region: CASSYRTANNEQFF. In DNA, the CDR3 is TGTGCCAGCAGCTACCGGACTGCGAACAATGAGCAGTTCTTC.

The CDR3 bases are TGTGCCATATCCCTTGCAGGGGCCGGAAACACCATATATTTT. Translation: CAISLAGAGNTIYF. The chain couples TRBV10-3 to TRBJ1-3; possible D gene TRBD1, 6 bases. Trimming took 9 bases from V and 4 from J, leaving 16 bases between them. CDR1 is ENHRY, CDR2 SYGVKD, per germline. The CDR3 has 14 amino acids.

The chain is built from TRBV5-6 and TRBJ2-2; D ambiguous. V lost 2 bases and J 0 bases, leaving 5 bases between the germline ends. CDR1 and CDR2 from the germline V gene are SGHDT and YYEEEE. This CDR3 contains 14 residues. This chain's CDR3 is CASSLTPNTGELFF. The CDR3 DNA reads as TGTGCCAGCAGCTTAACTCCGAACACCGGGGAGCTGTTTTTT.

This clone was seen at least ten times. The CDR3 region is CASSDFLPAEELFF. The CDR3 bases are TGTGCCAGCAGTGATTTTCTACCTGCTGAGGAGCTGTTTTTT. V usage is TRBV2 and J usage is TRBJ2-2; D is uncertain. The V gene lost 3 bases and the J gene lost 10 bases, with 15 bases spanning the gap. Germline V CDR1 and CDR2: SNHLY, FYNNEI. This CDR3 spans 14 amino acids.

The chain links TRBV5-6 to TRBJ1-1; D not resolved. Germline assignment: CDR1 SGHDT and CDR2 YYEEEE. This CDR3 comprises 13 residues. Between the trimmed V and J ends, which lost 4 bases and 1 base, there was a span of 8 bases. CDR3 in amino acids: CASSLRQNTEAFF. The CDR3 coding sequence is TGTGCCAGCAGCCTACGACAGAACACTGAAGCTTTCTTT.

This chain uses TRBV7-9 with TRBJ1-1; tentatively, D is TRBD1 (5 bases). The V end lost 0 bases, the J end lost 3 bases, and 11 bases lay between the germline ends. This CDR3 is 15 amino acids long. Germline V gene lookup returns CDR1 SEHNR and CDR2 FQNEAQ (reference sequence). In DNA, the CDR3 is TGTGCCAGCAGCTTAGCGGTAGGGGAGGACACTGAAGCTTTCTTT. It specifies CASSLAVGEDTEAFF.

J is TRBJ2-1 and V is TRBV7-3, with 13 bases lining up with TRBD2. The germline CDR1 and CDR2 sequences are SGHTA and FQGTGA. Trimming took 5 bases from V and 9 from J; bases not matched to a gene: 16. CDR3 length equals 18 residues. The CDR3, as DNA: TGTGCCAGCAGCGTATGGCCCGCGACTAGCGGGGGGCCGGGTGAGCAGTTCTTC. Translated, it gives CASSVWPATSGGPGEQFF.

This chain links TRBV6-6 with TRBJ2-1; the D gene is possibly TRBD2 (6 bases). The ends were cut back, 8 bases at V and 9 bases at J, with 26 bases in the middle. Germline lookup yields CDR1 MNHNY and CDR2 SVGAGI (reference sequence). There are 16 residues in the CDR3. CDR3 region: CASSKGGGARLSEQFF. In DNA form, the CDR3 reads TGTGCCAGCTCTAAGGGAGGCGGGGCCCGGTTAAGTGAGCAGTTCTTC.

This chain joins TRBV4-1 and TRBJ2-2, with D maybe TRBD2 (5 bases). The length of the CDR3 is 19 residues. The V gene's germline CDR1 is MGHRA and CDR2 YSYEKL. Trimming took off 4 bases at V and 4 bases at J, with 25 bases between the two ends. For the CDR3, the DNA is TGCGCCAGCAGCCCACACTCTGATAGTGAGGGCAAGGGCACCGGGGAGCTGTTTTTT. It yields the protein CASSPHSDSEGKGTGELFF.

The V gene is TRBV6-5, the J gene TRBJ2-1; a possible D gene is TRBD1 (5 bases). V was shortened by 6 bases and J by 10 bases, with 16 bases between the two germline ends. In germline, CDR1 is MNHEY, CDR2 SVGAGI. This CDR3 comprises 13 residues. The DNA for the CDR3 is TGTGCCAGCAGGACCCGCCAGGGAAGGGAGCAGTTCTTC. Translation gives CASRTRQGREQFF.

This chain connects TRBV5-5 to TRBJ2-3, with D possibly TRBD2 on 7 matching bases. The germline V gene encodes CDR1 SGHKS and CDR2 YYEKEE (reference sequence). The CDR3 extends over 15 amino acids. Deletions cut 4 bases from V and 4 bases from J, with 16 bases between. CDR3 sequence reads: CASSRGTTNSDTQYF. In DNA form, the CDR3 reads TGTGCCAGCAGCAGGGGGACTACGAACTCAGATACGCAGTATTTT.

The gene calls are TRBV6-5 and TRBJ2-1, with 15 bases aligning to TRBD2. J gave up 3 bases and V 6 bases, and 0 bases lay outside the gene matches. The CDR3 covers 15 residues. Germline loops: CDR1 MNHEY, CDR2 SVGAGI. The CDR3 bases are TGTGCCAGCAGGGGACTAGCGGGAGGCTACAATGAGCAGTTCTTC. Residues: CASRGLAGGYNEQFF.